These 16 T cell receptor beta chains came from one sample sequenced in a study of post-analysis software for immune sequencing data. Unique-molecular-identifier-tagged TCR beta cDNA libraries were used. Each CDR3 protein gets one entry after TCRdb re-called the PCR reads with MiXCR. Of about 210,000 distinct CDR3 sequences listed, 29% are singletons. Their antigens are not known. General study findings and limits: In patients, a few TRBV segments were more frequent than in controls, with TRBV5-6, TRBV5-1 and TRBV20-1 among them.

Sequences were obtained from blood. The receptors come from a girl aged 2-17 years with multiple sclerosis.

This clonotype was seen a few times. This sequence may be a read error, since a much larger clone differs from it by one base. V usage is TRBV7-9 and J usage is TRBJ2-5, with D maybe TRBD2 (5 bases). Trimming stripped 2 bases from V and 11 bases from J, with 21 bases between. Germline V gives CDR1 SEHNR, CDR2 FQNEAQ (reference sequence). This CDR3 is 15 amino acids long. The CDR3 coding sequence is TGTGCCAGCAGCTTACTATCCGACCCTCGGGATGAGCAGTACTTC. This sequence encodes CASSLLSDPRDEQYF.

This clonotype was seen repeatedly, ten times or more. The V gene is TRBV10-3, the J gene TRBJ2-1; D is undetermined. The V and J ends lost 5 bases and 7 bases respectively, with 9 bases between them. The CDR3 sequence is 12 residues long. Germline V gene lookup returns CDR1 ENHRY and CDR2 SYGVKD. Here the CDR3 DNA reads TGTGCCATCAGTCTAGAAGGGAATGAGCAGTTCTTC. As protein: CAISLEGNEQFF.

A note on this clonotype: Relative to the germline gene, one junction end is altered; a read error may explain this. The chain employs TRBV28 and TRBJ1-2; 7 bases are a match to TRBD1. The CDR3 loop spans 14 amino acids. Per germline, CDR1 MDHEN and CDR2 SYDVKM. The CDR3, as DNA: TGTGCCAGCGGGGGAGGGGGCAGGGGCTATAGCTACACCTTC. Amino acids: CASGGGGRGYSYTF.

This chain uses TRBV7-2 with TRBJ2-1; 7 nucleotides line up with TRBD2. CDR3 length equals 14 residues. The germline V gene encodes CDR1 SGHTA and CDR2 FQGNSA. V lost 2 bases and J lost 10; bases outside the gene matches: 8. This CDR3 reads CASSLHGLGGEQFF. The CDR3 nucleotides are TGTGCCAGCAGCTTACACGGACTAGGCGGGGAGCAGTTCTTC. The full variable domain, rest sourced from reference TRBV7-2 and TRBJ2-1, is GAGVSQSPSNKVTEKGKDVELRCDPISGHTALYWYRQSLGQGLEFLIYFQGNSAPDKSGLPSDRFSAERTGGSVSTLTIQRTQQEDSAVYLCASSLHGLGGEQFFGPGTRLTVL.

Notes on this clonotype: A clone one base away is much larger, so this may be a read error. The J gene is TRBJ2-5, the V gene TRBV29-1; D remains unclear. The CDR3 is made up of 13 amino acids. Looked up from germline, CDR1 is SQVTM and CDR2 is ANQGSEA. The CDR3 sequence is CSVASSSQGTQYF. In DNA form, the CDR3 reads TGCAGCGTTGCGTCCTCCTCTCAAGGGACCCAGTACTTC.

V is TRBV3-1 and J is TRBJ2-1; no firm D call. CDR1 is LGHDT and CDR2 is YNNKEL in the germline V gene (reference sequence). The CDR3 has 12 residues. V was trimmed by 4 bases and J by 7 bases, leaving 8 bases between them. The CDR3 loop reads CASSPAWNEQFF. The DNA of the CDR3 is TGTGCCAGCAGCCCCGCGTGGAATGAGCAGTTCTTC.

This clonotype has ten or more counts. The chain links TRBV5-1 to TRBJ2-3; 11 nucleotides align to TRBD2. J was trimmed by 0 bases and V by 7 bases; bases with no gene match: 13. The CDR3 spans 18 residues. Germline V gene sequence: CDR1 SGHRS, CDR2 YFSETQ. DNA for the CDR3: TGCGCCAGCCGACTTGGACTAGCGGGTATCGCTAGCACAGATACGCAGTATTTT. It codes for CASRLGLAGIASTDTQYF. Together with reference TRBV5-1 and TRBJ2-3, the CDR3 gives the full variable domain: KAGVTQTPRYLIKTRGQQVTLSCSPISGHRSVSWYQQTPGQGLQFLFEYFSETQRNKGNFPGRFSGRQFSNSRSEMNVSTLELGDSALYLCASRLGLAGIASTDTQYFGPGTRLTVL.

This clonotype was seen more than once but under ten times. The chain recombines TRBV28 with TRBJ2-1; the D gene is possibly TRBD1 (6 bases). Trimming left V 4 bases short and J 10 bases short, with 14 bases between. Germline values: CDR1 MDHEN, CDR2 SYDVKM. This CDR3 has 13 amino acids. The CDR3 here is CASSSRGTGEQFF. DNA of the CDR3: TGTGCCAGCAGTTCCAGGGGAACCGGGGAGCAGTTCTTC. The full variable domain, rest sourced from reference TRBV28 and TRBJ2-1, is DVKVTQSSRYLVKRTGEKVFLECVQDMDHENMFWYRQDPGLGLRLIYFSYDVKMKEKGDIPEGYSVSREKKERFSLILESASTNQTSMYLCASSSRGTGEQFFGPGTRLTVL.

The sample holds a few counts of this clonotype. The chain is built from TRBV6-2 or TRBV6-3 and TRBJ1-1, with D hard to call. The CDR3 totals 13 residues. V was clipped by 5 bases and J by 4 bases, with 11 bases between them. Germline CDR1 MNHEY, CDR2 SVGEGT. The CDR3 sequence is CASSPGLGTEAFF. In DNA, the CDR3 is TGTGCCAGCAGTCCGGGCCTGGGCACTGAAGCTTTCTTT.

The V gene is TRBV5-1, the J gene TRBJ2-1; 16 nucleotides align to TRBD2. After removal of 4 bases from V and 3 bases from J, the junction contained 10 bases not matched to a gene. The CDR3 consists of 19 residues. Germline assignment: CDR1 SGHRS and CDR2 YFSETQ. The CDR3 DNA follows: TGCGCCAGCAGCGAACCGGGACTAGCGGGGGGGAGGGTCTACAATGAGCAGTTCTTC. As protein: CASSEPGLAGGRVYNEQFF.

The chain combines TRBV4-1 with TRBJ2-4, with D possibly being TRBD1 or TRBD2 (5 bases each). The end of the DNA is better explained by TRBJ2-7, so the J call may be wrong. The CDR3 sequence is 15 residues long. Germline V gene sequence: CDR1 MGHRA, CDR2 YSYEKL. The CDR3 is CASSQGSRGRNEQYF. The CDR3 DNA reads as TGCGCCAGCAGCCAAGGATCGAGGGGCAGGAACGAGCAGTACTTC.

This clonotype has a count of ten or more. The rearrangement uses TRBV7-9 and TRBJ2-1; TRBD2 aligns across 7 bases. The CDR3 covers 13 residues. V shed 6 bases, J shed 9 bases, and the junction held 8 bases outside the gene matches. CDR1 and CDR2 (germline): SEHNR, FQNEAQ (reference sequence). The CDR3 here is CASRSAGALEQFF. In nucleotides, the CDR3 is TGTGCCAGCAGGTCGGCGGGAGCCCTTGAGCAGTTCTTC.

About this clonotype itself: This clone may be a read error of a much larger clone one base away. This chain connects TRBV7-2 to TRBJ1-2, with 8 bases that match TRBD1. Per germline, CDR1 SGHTA and CDR2 FQGNSA. The CDR3 has 16 residues. V shed 1 base and J 2 bases; nucleotides not matched to a gene: 6. CDR3 in DNA: TGTGCCAGCAGCTTAGGGGGACAGGACGGAAACTATGGCTACACCTTC. Translated, it gives CASSLGGQDGNYGYTF.

This clonotype was detected many times. The CDR3 sequence is CSAIGLAGVTDTQYF. The CDR3 nucleotides are TGCAGTGCTATCGGACTAGCGGGGGTCACAGATACGCAGTATTTT. The chain recombines TRBV20-1 with TRBJ2-3; 13 positions agree with TRBD2. The CDR3 has 15 residues. V lost 4 bases and J lost 2; bases outside the gene matches: 3. Germline values: CDR1 DFQATT, CDR2 SNEGSKA (reference sequence).

The J gene is TRBJ2-5, the V gene TRBV4-1; 8 bases match TRBD1. Per the germline V gene, CDR1 is MGHRA and CDR2 is YSYEKL. V was clipped by 1 base and J by 5 bases; unmatched bases: 12. The CDR3 sequence is 17 residues long. The CDR3 sequence is CASSQVQRAGGGETQYF. The CDR3 DNA reads as TGCGCCAGCAGCCAAGTGCAGAGGGCAGGGGGCGGTGAGACCCAGTACTTC.

In this sample, this clonotype turned up many times. Written as DNA, the CDR3 is TGCAGTGCCCCGATGGGGGTGCGGGGCTACACCTTC. Translated: CSAPMGVRGYTF. The rearrangement joins TRBV20-1 to TRBJ1-2; weak D call: TRBD1 (5 bases). The V gene's germline CDR1 is DFQATT and CDR2 SNEGSKA (reference sequence). Between the trimmed V and J ends, which lost 6 bases and 8 bases, there was a span of 16 bases. The CDR3 extends over 12 amino acids.